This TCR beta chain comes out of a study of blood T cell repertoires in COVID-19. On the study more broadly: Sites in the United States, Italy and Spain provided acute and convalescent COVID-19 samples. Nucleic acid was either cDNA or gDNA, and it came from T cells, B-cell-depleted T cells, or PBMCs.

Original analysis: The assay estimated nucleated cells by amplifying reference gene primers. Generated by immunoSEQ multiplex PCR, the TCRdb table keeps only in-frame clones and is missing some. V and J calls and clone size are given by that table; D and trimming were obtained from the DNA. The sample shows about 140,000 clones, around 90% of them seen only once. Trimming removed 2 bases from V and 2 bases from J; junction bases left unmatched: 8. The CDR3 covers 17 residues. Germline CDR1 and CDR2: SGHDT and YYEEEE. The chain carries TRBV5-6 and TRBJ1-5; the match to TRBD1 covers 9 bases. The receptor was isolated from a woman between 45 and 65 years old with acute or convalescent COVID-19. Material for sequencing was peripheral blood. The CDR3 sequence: CASSFWTGARGNQPQHF. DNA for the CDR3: TGTGCCAGCAGCTTTTGGACAGGGGCGAGGGGCAATCAGCCCCAGCATTTT.